These 10 T cell receptor beta chains originate from one sample sequenced in a study of cytomegalovirus exposure and HLA in healthy donors. The PCR had 60 Vbeta and 13 Jbeta primers. This table comes from immunoSEQ multiplex PCR, and its TCRdb copy is limited to in-frame clones, with some not included. The sample contains 55,000 to 70,000 clones, about 60% of which appear only once. The sample consisted of PBMCs. The receptors come from a woman aged 45-65 years in good health and CMV-seronegative.

The CDR3 DNA reads as TGTGCCAGCAGTTTATTTTACATGGCTAGCGGGACCTACGAGCAGTACTTC. Protein: CASSLFYMASGTYEQYF. V is TRBV27 and J is TRBJ2-7, with TRBD2 identical over 9 bases. Germline V gene lookup returns CDR1 MNHEY and CDR2 SMNVEV (reference sequence). V gave up 1 base and J gave up 2 bases; unmatched junction bases: 9. CDR3 length: 17 amino acids.

This clone has only one observation. Sequence at one end of the junction differs from germline and may be a read error. This rearrangement joins TRBV11-3 to TRBJ1-1, with 10 bases fitting TRBD1. Per the germline V gene, CDR1 is SGHNT and CDR2 is YENEEA. The CDR3 covers 17 residues. The CDR3 reads CGSSLTRTGGLNTEAFF. The CDR3 region has the DNA TGTGGCAGCAGCTTAACGCGGACAGGGGGTTTGAACACTGAAGCTTTCTTT.

The CDR3 bases are TGTGCCAGCAGCTCCCAAGCGGGAGACCGCGAGCAGTACTTC. It encodes CASSSQAGDREQYF. This sequence joins TRBV7-2 and TRBJ2-7, with 8 bases lining up with TRBD2. The V and J ends lost 4 bases and 6 bases, in that order; junction bases with no gene match: 8. The CDR3 covers 14 residues. The germline V gene has CDR1 SGHTA and CDR2 FQGNSA.

This sequence joins TRBV29-1 and TRBJ2-1, with 7 bases fitting TRBD2. The CDR3 runs 15 residues. V shed 6 bases and J 2 bases; nucleotides not matched to a gene: 10. Germline V gene lookup returns CDR1 SQVTM and CDR2 ANQGSEA. The CDR3 loop is CSVRPSGPTYNEQFF. The CDR3 coding sequence is TGCAGCGTCCGCCCTAGCGGTCCAACCTACAATGAGCAGTTCTTC.

This clone showed up just a few times. The chain carries TRBV19 and TRBJ2-5; maybe TRBD2 (6 bases). Trimming removed 0 bases at V and 4 bases at J, with 9 bases between. The CDR3 length is 14 residues. Germline V gene sequence: CDR1 LNHDA, CDR2 SQIVND (reference sequence). CDR3 sequence (DNA): TGTGCCAGTAGTATAGATCGGGGAGGAGAGACCCAGTACTTC. It is translated as CASSIDRGGETQYF.

This clone was found a few times. The gene calls are TRBV6-5 and TRBJ1-2; 7 bases agree with TRBD1. Unmatched junction bases numbered 9, after V lost 2 bases and J lost 3 bases. In germline, CDR1 is MNHEY, CDR2 SVGAGI. The CDR3 extends over 16 amino acids. CDR3 residues: CASSYSTGEAHYGYTF. The CDR3 region has the DNA TGTGCCAGCAGTTACAGCACAGGGGAGGCTCACTATGGCTACACCTTC.

V is TRBV28 and J is TRBJ2-7, with a possible D match to TRBD1 (5 bases). This CDR3 contains 14 residues. Germline V CDR1 and CDR2: MDHEN, SYDVKM. Trimming took off 3 bases at V and 3 bases at J, with 12 bases between the two ends. CDR3 nucleotide sequence: TGTGCCAGCAGTTTGACAGTCCGCTTCTACGAGCAGTACTTC. It translates to CASSLTVRFYEQYF.

The chain is built from TRBV5-1 and TRBJ2-1; TRBD2 matches 8 bases. Per germline, CDR1 SGHRS and CDR2 YFSETQ. J gave up 6 bases and V 0 bases, and 5 bases lay outside the gene matches. The CDR3 length is 15 residues. For the CDR3, the DNA is TGCGCCAGCAGCTTGGCCCGGGGGGGGATCAATGAGCAGTTCTTC. Protein: CASSLARGGINEQFF.

This clone counts as medium-sized. This chain links TRBV7-9 with TRBJ2-1; 12 bases fit TRBD2. V trimming: 2 bases; J trimming: 5 bases; junction bases outside the gene matches: 10. The CDR3 contains 18 residues. Germline CDR1 is SEHNR and CDR2 is FQNEAQ (reference sequence). CDR3 in DNA: TGTGCCAGCAGCTTAACCCTAGCGGGAGGGATTCTTGACAATGAGCAGTTCTTC. It is translated as CASSLTLAGGILDNEQFF.

This clone was observed a handful of times. This chain links TRBV18 with TRBJ2-5; TRBD2 matches at 9 bases. The junction had 4 bases not matched to a gene; V was cut back by 0 bases and J by 5 bases. The CDR3 has 15 amino acids. From germline, CDR1 is KGHSH and CDR2 LQKENI. The CDR3 spells CASSPPSGRGETQYF. The CDR3 DNA sequence: TGTGCCAGCTCACCACCTAGCGGGAGAGGGGAGACCCAGTACTTC.